The clone carrying this T cell receptor beta chain was counted only a few times. The PCR made use of 60 Vbeta and 13 Jbeta primers. Sequencing used immunoSEQ multiplex PCR; TCRdb keeps in-frame clones, though not all of them. The sample has under 200,000 clones; over 65% are singletons. The record originates from a study of cytomegalovirus exposure and HLA in healthy donors. The V gene lost 1 base and the J gene lost 4 bases, with 5 bases spanning the gap. Germline lookup yields CDR1 SGHAT and CDR2 FQNNGV. CDR3 length equals 12 residues. The origin of this receptor is a man between 60 and 70 years old in good health and CMV-seronegative. The chain combines TRBV11-2 with TRBJ2-7; no reliable D call. Sequenced sample: PBMCs. CDR3 region: CASSLGQYEQYF. As DNA, the CDR3 is TGTGCCAGCAGCTTAGGGCAGTACGAGCAGTACTTC.